The present entry profiles one T cell receptor (beta chain) with its context. Data came from immunoSEQ multiplex PCR; TCRdb stores just in-frame clones and leaves some out. Seen here are about 280,000 clones, over 85% observed once, and the top ten hold roughly 10%. The CDR3 is made up of 17 amino acids. Trimming removed 4 bases at V and 5 bases at J, with 18 bases between. Germline CDR1 and CDR2: MGHRA and YSYEKL. The data are from a study of blood T cell repertoires in COVID-19. Across the study: The study drew acute and convalescent COVID-19 samples from the United States, Italy and Spain.

The chain employs TRBV4-1 and TRBJ1-6, with D possibly TRBD1 on 5 matching bases. The sequencing input was peripheral blood. This clonotype was sampled from a woman under 40 with COVID-19, enrolled during active disease. Here the CDR3 reads CASSLLTAGGDNSPLHF. The CDR3 coding sequence is TGCGCCAGCAGCCTCCTGACAGCCGGGGGAGATAATTCACCCCTCCACTTT.